A selection of T cell receptor beta chains follows, all from one sample in a study of shared clonotypes between healthy human individuals. Here immunoSEQ multiplex PCR was the method, and the copy in TCRdb shows in-frame clones only, minus some. This sample has fewer than 1.6 million clones, with roughly 98.5% found just once. The sequenced sample was naive CD4+ T cells sorted from blood. The receptors come from a young man in good health. Both conserved end residues are part of each CDR3. Each record gives: D gene, J gene, clone size, V gene, CDR3 DNA, CDR3 protein. A D gene is named only where the DNA matches it firmly. Clone size is shown for a subset of rows, as once, few, many or a class of expanded clone.

>NA|TRBJ2-7|NA|TRBV21-1
TGTGCCAGCAGCAAAAAATGGGGGGCCAGAGCGCGGACCTACGAGCAGTACTTC
CASSKKWGARARTYEQYF
>NA|TRBJ2-5|NA|TRBV19
TGTGCCAGTAGTATAGGGTTTAGGGAGACCCAGTACTTC
CASSIGFRETQYF
>NA|TRBJ1-5|NA|TRBV6-6
TGTGCCAGCAGAGGACAGCTTGGGGGCAATCAGCCCCAGCATTTT
CASRGQLGGNQPQHF
>NA|TRBJ1-2|NA|TRBV2
TGTGCCAGCAGTCGACCACCGGCAGTCTCCTATGGCTACACCTTC
CASSRPPAVSYGYTF
>NA|TRBJ2-7|NA|TRBV18
TGTGCCAGCTCGCCCCGGGACAACTACGAGCAGTACTTC
CASSPRDNYEQYF
>TRBD1|TRBJ1-2|NA|TRBV7-3
TGTGCCAGCAGCCCTAGCACAGGGGGCGACTATGGCTACACCTTC
CASSPSTGGDYGYTF
>TRBD1|TRBJ1-5|NA|TRBV5-1
TGCGCCAGCAGCCCCCTCGGAGGGGGCGGCAATCAGCCCCAGCATTTT
CASSPLGGGGNQPQHF
>NA|TRBJ2-6|once|TRBV28
TGTGCCAGCAATGGTAAGGCATCTGGGGCCAACGTCCTGACTTTC
CASNGKASGANVLTF
>NA|TRBJ2-1|NA|TRBV19
TGTGCCAGTAAGGACAGCATCTCCTACAATGAGCAGTTCTTC
CASKDSISYNEQFF
>NA|TRBJ2-7|NA|TRBV7-2
TGTGCCAGCAGCTTTTCACAGAGCGCCTACGAGCAGTACTTC
CASSFSQSAYEQYF
>TRBD1|TRBJ2-2|NA|TRBV5-1
TGCGCCAGCAGCAGAGAGGGGGCTCTAGGCACCGGGGAGCTGTTTTTT
CASSREGALGTGELFF
>NA|TRBJ2-7|NA|TRBV11-3
TGTGCCAGCAGCGCGAAACTGACAACCCCCTACGAGCAGTACTTC
CASSAKLTTPYEQYF
>TRBD2|TRBJ2-1|NA|TRBV5-1
TGCGCCAGCAGCACGACTAGCGGGAGTAAGGAGCAGTTCTTC
CASSTTSGSKEQFF
>NA|TRBJ2-5|NA|TRBV11-2
TGTGCCAGCAGCGAACGGGGGACCCAGTACTTC
CASSERGTQYF
>NA|TRBJ2-1|NA|TRBV6-6
TGTGCCAGCAGTTACGGGGCCAACTCCTACAATGAGCAGTTCTTC
CASSYGANSYNEQFF
>TRBD2|TRBJ2-1|once|TRBV7-2
TGTGCCAGCAGCCTCGGGACTAGCGGGAAGAGGCAGTTCTTC
CASSLGTSGKRQFF
>TRBD1|TRBJ2-1|NA|TRBV7-8
TGTGCCAGCAGCTTAAACAGGGGAAATGAGCAGTTCTTC
CASSLNRGNEQFF
>NA|TRBJ1-2|NA|TRBV5-1
TGCGCCAGCAGCTTGGGACTACGATATGGCTACACCTTC
CASSLGLRYGYTF
>NA|TRBJ1-3|NA|TRBV28
TGTGCCAGCAGTTCTGGGGCAGACAGTTCTGGAAACACCATATATTTT
CASSSGADSSGNTIYF
>NA|TRBJ2-2|NA|TRBV9
TGTGCCAGCAGCGCCGGAGGAACCGGGGAGCTGTTTTTT
CASSAGGTGELFF
>TRBD2|TRBJ2-3|NA|TRBV7-9
TGTGCCAGCAGCTTTCCTAGACTAGCGGGATCCCCAGATACGCAGTATTTT
CASSFPRLAGSPDTQYF
>NA|TRBJ2-2|NA|TRBV19
TGTGCCAGTAGTATACGCTATTCCGGGGAGCTGTTTTTT
CASSIRYSGELFF
>TRBD2|TRBJ2-1|NA|TRBV9
TGTGCCAGCAGCGTAGGAATTAATGTGGGGACTATCTACAATAAGCAGTTCTTC
CASSVGINVGTIYNKQFF
>TRBD1|TRBJ2-7|NA|TRBV7-2
TGTGCCAGCAGCTTGCGGACAGGGACCTACGAGCAGTACTTC
CASSLRTGTYEQYF
>TRBD2|TRBJ2-7|NA|TRBV6-1
TGTGCCAGCAGTGAGGGACTAGCGGGGAACTACGAGCAGTACTTC
CASSEGLAGNYEQYF
>TRBD2|TRBJ2-7|NA|TRBV7-6
TGTGCCAGCAGCTTATTCAGCCGCCCGACTAGCGGTACCTACGAGCAGTACTTC
CASSLFSRPTSGTYEQYF
>NA|TRBJ2-5|NA|TRBV19
TGTGCCAGTACTGGTAAGAATCAAGAGACCCAGTACTTC
CASTGKNQETQYF
>NA|TRBJ2-2|NA|TRBV12-5
TGTGCTAGTGGTTTGGTATTAGGTCCACGGGCCGGGGAGCTGTTTTTT
CASGLVLGPRAGELFF
>NA|TRBJ1-5|NA|TRBV18
TGTGCCAGCTCACCAGGCCGCTTGGTCCTTCAGCCCCAGCATTTT
CASSPGRLVLQPQHF
>NA|TRBJ2-1|NA|TRBV18
TGTGCCAGCTCACCATACAGTCGTGAGCAGTTCTTC
CASSPYSREQFF
>NA|TRBJ2-5|NA|TRBV5-1
TGCGCCAGCAGCTTGGACGGGACGTACCAAGAGACCCAGTACTTC
CASSLDGTYQETQYF
>NA|TRBJ2-7|NA|TRBV4-1
TGCGCCAGCAGCCAAGGGCGGGCCTCCTACGAGCAGTACTTC
CASSQGRASYEQYF
>NA|TRBJ2-7|NA|TRBV18
TGTGCCAGCTCACCACCTCTCTCCTACGAGCAGTACTTC
CASSPPLSYEQYF
>NA|TRBJ1-2|NA|TRBV7-9
TGTGCCAGCAGCTTAGGGTCTCCCGCGGACTATGGCTACACCTTC
CASSLGSPADYGYTF
>NA|TRBJ1-4|NA|TRBV5-4
TGTGCCAGCAGTTCAGGGGTCGAAACTAATGAAAAACTGTTTTTT
CASSSGVETNEKLFF
>NA|TRBJ2-2|NA|TRBV7-9
TGTGCCAGCAGCCCAAGTTCCCCTGGCGTCACCGGGGAGCTGTTTTTT
CASSPSSPGVTGELFF
>NA|TRBJ2-5|NA|TRBV6-5
TGTGCCAGCAGTTACCATGGGGAAGAGACCCAGTACTTC
CASSYHGEETQYF
>TRBD1|TRBJ2-7|NA|TRBV18
TGTGCCAGCTCATCAAAAGCCGGGACAGGGGTCGGGCAGTACTTC
CASSSKAGTGVGQYF
>TRBD2|TRBJ2-3|NA|TRBV5-1
TGCGCCAGCAGCTTGGTTCAGGGACTAGCGGGAGGCTTGAGTACGCAGTATTTT
CASSLVQGLAGGLSTQYF
>NA|TRBJ2-7|NA|TRBV7-6
TGTGCCAGCAGCTTATCCTCCGATGGGGAGCAGTACTTC
CASSLSSDGEQYF
>NA|TRBJ2-7|NA|TRBV20-1
TGCAGTGCTCGGTCCTACGAGCAGTACTTC
CSARSYEQYF
>NA|TRBJ2-7|NA|TRBV18
TGTGCCAGCTCACCAAAGTCGGGGGACGAGCAGTACTTC
CASSPKSGDEQYF
>NA|TRBJ2-1|NA|TRBV5-1
TGCGCCAGCAGCAGACTAGTCGCGGTCGCTGAGCAGTTCTTC
CASSRLVAVAEQFF
>NA|TRBJ2-2|once|TRBV11-3
TGTGCCAGCAGCTTAGGCCCTTCCGGGGAGCTGTTTTTT
CASSLGPSGELFF
>NA|TRBJ1-2|NA|TRBV11-2
TGTGCCAGCAGCGGGGGCGGCTATGGCTACACCTTC
CASSGGGYGYTF
>NA|TRBJ1-5|NA|TRBV7-2
TGTGCCAGCAGCTTAGTAAGGGGAGTCAATCAGCCCCAGCATTTT
CASSLVRGVNQPQHF
>NA|TRBJ2-1|NA|TRBV6-5
TGTGCCAGCAGTTACTCGAGTATCAATGAGCAGTTCTTC
CASSYSSINEQFF
>NA|TRBJ1-5|NA|TRBV27
TGTGCCAGCAGCCTGGGACCCCGTCAGCCCCAGCATTTT
CASSLGPRQPQHF
>NA|TRBJ2-1|NA|TRBV4-2
TGTGCCAGCAGCCAAGAGCCGAGCGAAAGCTCCTACAATGAGCAGTTCTTC
CASSQEPSESSYNEQFF
>NA|TRBJ2-7|NA|TRBV5-8
TGTGCCAGCAAACCGCCCGGGGTCGGAGGGTTTGCCTACGAGCAGTACTTC
CASKPPGVGGFAYEQYF
>TRBD1|TRBJ2-2|NA|TRBV28
TGTGCCAGCCAGGGACAGTCCGAAATTAACACCGGGGAGCTGTTTTTT
CASQGQSEINTGELFF
>TRBD2|TRBJ2-1|NA|TRBV6-5
TGTGCCAGCAGTTTTGGACTAGCGGGAGAGAATGAGCAGTTCTTC
CASSFGLAGENEQFF
>TRBD1|TRBJ1-2|NA|TRBV6-4
TGTGCCAGCAGTGAGACAGGGGTTACTGGCTACACCTTC
CASSETGVTGYTF